This T cell receptor (beta chain) was identified during a study of blood T cells in healthy people across ages. Study-wide points: CMV infection status of these donors was not known.

Using a J-beta primer mix together with a sample-barcoded 5' primer, a second PCR was run for about 6 to 12 cycles. TCRdb independently ran MiXCR on the 5' RACE reads; one entry per CDR3 protein. The sample consists of roughly 1,800,000 distinct CDR3 sequences, just under 50% of them appearing once. Details on this clonotype: The antigen is unknown.

The source material was blood. The TCR was taken from a middle-aged woman in good health.

CDR3 coding DNA: TGTGCCAGCAGCCAAGATAGACCCGGGACGACAGCCAAAAACATTCAGTACTTC. Amino acids: CASSQDRPGTTAKNIQYF. The rearrangement joins TRBV3-1 to TRBJ2-4, with D tentatively TRBD1 or TRBD2 (5 bases each). The germline CDR1 and CDR2 sequences are LGHDT and YNNKEL (reference sequence). V lost 0 bases and J lost 0, with 15 bases in between. The CDR3 covers 18 residues.